This is a list of T cell receptor beta chains from one sample in a study of molecular identifiers for immune sequencing clone quantification. In TCRdb, the PCR reads were re-called with MiXCR into one record per CDR3 protein. This table has about 68,000 distinct CDR3 sequences, less than 20% appearing once. Sequences were obtained from naive CD8+ T cells from blood, with Jurkat cell RNA spiked in. These receptors came from a human donor in good health. Some libraries in this study had Jurkat cell RNA spiked in. Both conserved end residues are part of each CDR3. Fields, in order: CDR3 length, V gene, clone size, D gene, J gene, CDR3 DNA, CDR3 protein. A D gene is named only where the DNA matches it firmly. Clone size is not always given. Where it is, it says once, few, many or a class for expanded clones.

17	TRBV28	many	TRBD2	TRBJ2-1	TGTGCCAGCAGTTCTGAACTAGCGGGAGGATCCTACAATGAGCAGTTCTTC	CASSSELAGGSYNEQFF
18	TRBV4-1	few	TRBD2	TRBJ2-2	TGCGCCAGCAGCCCAACGGGACTAGCGGGAGGGCAGGGCGGGGAGCTGGTTTTT	CASSPTGLAGGQGGELVF
15	TRBV7-6	few	-	TRBJ2-7	TGTGCCAGCAGCCCAAGGTTACTCACCTCCGCCGAGCAGTACTTC	CASSPRLLTSAEQYF
16	TRBV20-1	many	-	TRBJ2-1	TGCAGTGCAAGGACCTTAGACTACAAAGTGTTTGATGAGCAGTTCTTC	CSARTLDYKVFDEQFF
15	TRBV7-9	many	TRBD1	TRBJ2-1	TGTGCCAGCAGCAAGGACAGGGTGTCCTACAATGAGCAGTTCTTC	CASSKDRVSYNEQFF
16	TRBV7-2	many	TRBD2	TRBJ2-3	TGTGCCAGCAGCTTCCCCATCAGCGGGAGACGAGATACGCAGTATTTT	CASSFPISGRRDTQYF
13	TRBV25-1	many	TRBD1	TRBJ2-3	TGTGCCATCGGGACAGGAAGCACAGATACGCAGTATTTT	CAIGTGSTDTQYF
15	TRBV30	many	-	TRBJ1-2	TGTGCCTGGAGTGTACTTTGGGGAGAAGTGAATGGCTACACCTTC	CAWSVLWGEVNGYTF
16	TRBV19	many	-	TRBJ1-2	TGTGCCAGTAGTCCCGATATAATGGGGCTGAACTATGGCTACACCTTC	CASSPDIMGLNYGYTF
8	TRBV10-3	many	-	TRBJ1-5	TGTGCCTTAGGACCCCAGCATTTT	CALGPQHF
13	TRBV12-3/TRBV12-4	-	TRBD1	TRBJ1-2	TGTGCCAGCAGTCCGGGACAGGGGTATGGCTACACCTTC	CASSPGQGYGYTF
15	TRBV4-1	many	-	TRBJ2-7	TGCGCCAGCAGCCTAGTCCTGTCCGTGGGCTACGAGCAGTACTTC	CASSLVLSVGYEQYF
15	TRBV20-1	many	TRBD2	TRBJ2-7	TGCAGTGCTAGAGATAGCGGGAGGGCATCCTACGAGCAGTACTTC	CSARDSGRASYEQYF
18	TRBV28	many	TRBD1	TRBJ1-4	TGTGCCAGCAGTTTGGGATTGGGGGACAGTCTAACTAATGAAAAACTGTTTTTT	CASSLGLGDSLTNEKLFF
17	TRBV5-6	many	-	TRBJ1-2	TGTGCCAGCACGGCCCCCCTTGAAAGCGGCCGGGTTGCTGGCTACACCTTC	CASTAPLESGRVAGYTF
14	TRBV11-2	many	-	TRBJ2-1	TGTGCCAGCAGCTCAGGGTTAGCCCCCCATGAGCAGTTCTTC	CASSSGLAPHEQFF
19	TRBV20-1	-	-	TRBJ2-5	TGCAGTGCTAGAGGGCGGACCCCCGGAGGAGCGCAAGTAGGAGAGACCCAGTACTTC	CSARGRTPGGAQVGETQYF
13	TRBV10-1	many	-	TRBJ2-2	TGCGCCACACGCCCTCACAGCACCGGGGAGCTGTTTTTT	CATRPHSTGELFF
16	TRBV7-9	many	TRBD1	TRBJ1-1	TGTGCCAGCGTCCCAGAGGCAGGGGGCGCTTGGCGGGGAGCTTTCTTT	CASVPEAGGAWRGAFF
15	TRBV27	many	-	TRBJ2-2	TGTGCCAGCAGTTTCGTGGAGGTTCCTACCGGGGAGCTGTTTTTT	CASSFVEVPTGELFF
18	TRBV24-1	many	TRBD1	TRBJ2-2	TGTGCCACCAGTGAAGTTCGTGGGACAGGGATTCTCGCCGGGGAGCTGTTTTTT	CATSEVRGTGILAGELFF
21	TRBV6-6	many	TRBD2	TRBJ2-7	TGTGCCAGCAGTTACTCGGGGGAACTAGCGGGCCCCCCTCCCTGGCCCTACGAGCAGTACTTC	CASSYSGELAGPPPWPYEQYF
13	TRBV7-3	-	-	TRBJ2-1	TGTGCCAGCAGCTTGTCCCCCTACAATGAGCAGTTCTTC	CASSLSPYNEQFF
13	TRBV13	few	-	TRBJ2-1	TGTGCCAGCACCTCGAGATTAAACAATGAGCAGTTCTTC	CASTSRLNNEQFF
14	TRBV9	many	-	TRBJ1-2	TGTGCCAGCAGCTCCGGGACGGATGTCTATGGCTACACCTTC	CASSSGTDVYGYTF
14	TRBV19	many	-	TRBJ2-3	TGTGCCAGTAGTCTCCTGGGGCTAGCAGATACGCAGTATTTT	CASSLLGLADTQYF
18	TRBV7-3	many	TRBD1	TRBJ2-3	TGTGCCAGCAGCTTAATGGGACAGGGAAGAATGAGCGCAGATACGCAGTATTTT	CASSLMGQGRMSADTQYF
15	TRBV5-1	many	-	TRBJ1-6	TGCGCCAGCAGCTTGGATGGGAAAGTGGATTCACCCCTCCACTTT	CASSLDGKVDSPLHF
14	TRBV4-2	many	TRBD2	TRBJ2-1	TGTGCCAGCAGCCGACTAGCGGGAGATAATGAGCAGTTCTTC	CASSRLAGDNEQFF
16	TRBV9	-	TRBD2	TRBJ2-1	TGTGCCAGCAGCCCGAGCGGGGTTACGGGAGACAATGAGCAGTTCTTC	CASSPSGVTGDNEQFF
14	TRBV19	-	-	TRBJ1-1	TGTGCCAATAGTTGGGGCTCGCCGGGCACTGAAGCTTTCTTT	CANSWGSPGTEAFF
16	TRBV11-2	-	TRBD2	TRBJ2-1	TGTGCCAGCAGCCACAGGACTAGCGGGAGGGGCAATGAGCAGTTCTTC	CASSHRTSGRGNEQFF
13	TRBV12-3/TRBV12-4	-	TRBD1	TRBJ2-7	TGTGCCAGCAGCCCACAGGGGGCCCACAGTCGGTACTTC	CASSPQGAHSRYF
13	TRBV20-1	many	-	TRBJ2-2	TGCAGTGCCCGCAGCTTGAACACCGGGGAGCTGTTTTTT	CSARSLNTGELFF
11	TRBV20-1	few	-	TRBJ2-1	TGCAGTGCGGTGGACTTTAATGAGCAGTTCTTC	CSAVDFNEQFF
15	TRBV27	many	TRBD2	TRBJ2-5	TGTGCCAGCCGCGGACTAGCGGTCTCCAGGGAGACCCAGTACTTC	CASRGLAVSRETQYF
15	TRBV6-2/TRBV6-3	-	TRBD2	TRBJ2-7	TGTGCCAGCAGTTACTCAGCGGGAGTGCCCTACGAGCAGTGCTTC	CASSYSAGVPYEQCF
14	TRBV6-5	many	-	TRBJ2-2	TGTGCCAGCAGTTACGGCGCGAACACCGGGGAGCTGTTTTTT	CASSYGANTGELFF
12	TRBV12-3/TRBV12-4	few	-	TRBJ1-2	TGTGCCAGCAGACCTGGGATTGGCGGCTACACCTTC	CASRPGIGGYTF
17	TRBV12-3/TRBV12-4	few	TRBD1	TRBJ1-2	TGTGCCAGCAGTTTATACGAGAGACAGGGCCTTTACTATGGCTACACCTTC	CASSLYERQGLYYGYTF
20	TRBV6-4	few	TRBD2	TRBJ2-3	TGTGCCAGCAGTGACCGGCCCCAGCGGGAGAGCCGAAATTGCACAGCTACGCAGTATTTT	CASSDRPQRESRNCTATQYF
13	TRBV29-1	many	-	TRBJ2-5	TGCAGCGTAGGGACACCCTACCAAGAGACCCAGTACTTC	CSVGTPYQETQYF
15	TRBV11-3	-	TRBD1	TRBJ2-4	TGCGCCAGCAGCTTAGAAGGGACAGCGATCCCTCCGGAGTGCTTC	CASSLEGTAIPPECF
16	TRBV29-1	many	TRBD1	TRBJ2-3	TGCAGCGTTGAAGGCCACCGGGACAGGGGGCGAGATACGCAGTATTTT	CSVEGHRDRGRDTQYF
16	TRBV4-1	many	-	TRBJ2-3	TGCGCCAGCAGCCAAGGGACGTTGACTAGCACAGATACGCAGTATTTT	CASSQGTLTSTDTQYF
14	TRBV5-4	many	-	TRBJ2-7	TGTGCCAGCAGCACCCGGAGTAACTCCTACGAGCAGTACTTC	CASSTRSNSYEQYF
15	TRBV28	many	-	TRBJ2-7	TGTGCCAGCAGTTCATTGCAGCCCGCGGTGTACGAGCAGTACTTC	CASSSLQPAVYEQYF
14	TRBV11-2	-	-	TRBJ1-4	TGTGCCAGCAGCCCCACAGGGACTCGTGAAAAACTGTTTTTT	CASSPTGTREKLFF
12	TRBV27	many	-	TRBJ2-1	TGTGCCAAAGACGGAGCCCCCCATGAGCAGTTCTTC	CAKDGAPHEQFF
13	TRBV7-6	many	-	TRBJ2-2	TGTGCCAGCAGCCTAGGGTCCACCGGGGAGCTGTTTTTT	CASSLGSTGELFF
16	TRBV14	-	TRBD1	TRBJ2-7	TGTGCCAGCAGCCGTGCCCCGCGACAGGGGGCTGACGAGCGGTACTTC	CASSRAPRQGADERYF
17	TRBV11-2	many	-	TRBJ1-5	TGTGCCAGCAGCTTAGAGGGGAACCTCTCGCCCGTTGAGCCCCAGCATTTT	CASSLEGNLSPVEPQHF
15	TRBV2	many	TRBD2	TRBJ2-7	TGTGCCAGCAGTGAATATAGCGGGAGCTCCTACGAGCAGTACTTC	CASSEYSGSSYEQYF
14	TRBV20-1	few	TRBD2	TRBJ2-7	TGCAGTGCTAAAGGGCGCGCGGGAGACTACGAGCAGTACTTC	CSAKGRAGDYEQYF
16	TRBV2	many	-	TRBJ2-4	TGTGCCAGCAGTGAAAGGCAGGAGATAGCCAAAAACATTCAGTACTTC	CASSERQEIAKNIQYF
12	TRBV25-1	-	-	TRBJ2-1	TGTGCCAGCAGTGAATACGTTGATGGGCAGTTCTTC	CASSEYVDGQFF
13	TRBV10-1	many	TRBD2	TRBJ2-1	TGCGCCAGTGGACTAGCTCCCTACAATGAGCAGTTCTTC	CASGLAPYNEQFF
12	TRBV28	-	-	TRBJ1-1	TGTGCCAGCAGTTTAACGGACAGCAAAGCTTTCTTT	CASSLTDSKAFF
11	TRBV29-1	many	-	TRBJ2-7	TGCAGCGCCAGGGTCGACTACGAGCAGTACTTC	CSARVDYEQYF
12	TRBV9	-	-	TRBJ2-1	TGTGCCAGCAGCGTAGACCTAGCGGAGCAGTTCTTC	CASSVDLAEQFF